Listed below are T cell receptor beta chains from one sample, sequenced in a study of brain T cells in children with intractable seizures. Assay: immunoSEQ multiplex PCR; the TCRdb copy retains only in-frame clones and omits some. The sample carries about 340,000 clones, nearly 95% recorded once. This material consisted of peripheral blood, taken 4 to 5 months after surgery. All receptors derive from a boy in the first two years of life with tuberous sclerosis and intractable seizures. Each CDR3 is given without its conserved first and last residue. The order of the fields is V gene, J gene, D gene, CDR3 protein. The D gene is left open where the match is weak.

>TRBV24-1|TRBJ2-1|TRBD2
ATSGLAGISYNEQF
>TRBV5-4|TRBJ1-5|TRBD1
ASSGRGRWVPQH
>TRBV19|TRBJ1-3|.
ASSILDGHPSGNTIY
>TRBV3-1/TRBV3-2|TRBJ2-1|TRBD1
ASSLPGTGSYNEQF
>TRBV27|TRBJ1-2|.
ASSFRQAPNYGYT
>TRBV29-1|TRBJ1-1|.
SASSFLGATEAF
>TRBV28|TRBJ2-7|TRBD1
ASSLWDRAYEQY
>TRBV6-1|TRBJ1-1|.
ASSEFGGSRAEAF
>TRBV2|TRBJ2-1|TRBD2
ASSVRGDFNEQF
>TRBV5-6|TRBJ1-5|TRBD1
ASSTGVGQPQH
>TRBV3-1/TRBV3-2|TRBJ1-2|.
ASSPLGGYPGYGYT
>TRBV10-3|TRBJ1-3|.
AIRDPWASIY
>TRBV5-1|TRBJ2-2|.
ASSLGGLFTGELF
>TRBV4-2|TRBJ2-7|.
ASSQAFPGVTYEQY
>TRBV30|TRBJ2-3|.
AWGVGDTQY
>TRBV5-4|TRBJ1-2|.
ASSLGWSVPYGYT
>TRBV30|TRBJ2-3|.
AWSRGEGTDTQY
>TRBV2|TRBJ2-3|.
ASSPRLTTTDTQY
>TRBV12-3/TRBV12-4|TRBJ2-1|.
ASSLSGNEQF
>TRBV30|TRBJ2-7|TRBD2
AWSVYAGLAGVEVAHEQY
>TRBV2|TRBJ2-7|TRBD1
ASSEADRDFYEQY
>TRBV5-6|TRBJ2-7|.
ASSLGVHEQY
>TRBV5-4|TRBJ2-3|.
ASSSYRVADTQY
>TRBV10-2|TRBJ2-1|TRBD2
ASSSPGLAIHEQF
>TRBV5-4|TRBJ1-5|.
ASSATNSGAGNQPQH
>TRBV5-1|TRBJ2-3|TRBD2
ASSLGLAGGIYTDTQY
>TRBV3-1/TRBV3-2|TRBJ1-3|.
ASSPRDGYSGNTIY
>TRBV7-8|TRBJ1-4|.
ASSLGPAQDEKLF
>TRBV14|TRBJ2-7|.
ASSQEDGVSYEQY
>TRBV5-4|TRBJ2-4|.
ASSLDPDIENIQY
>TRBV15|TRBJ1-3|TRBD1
ATSRDLDRVKGNTIY
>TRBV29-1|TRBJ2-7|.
SVRLSYEQY
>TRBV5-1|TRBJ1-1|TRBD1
ASSRDRGLMNTEAF
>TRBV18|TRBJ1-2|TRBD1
ASSARQGANYGYT
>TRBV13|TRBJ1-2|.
ASSSRGTNYGYT
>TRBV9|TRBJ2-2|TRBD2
ASSDNPSGRDLNTGELF
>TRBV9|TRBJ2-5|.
ASSVGGTKETQY
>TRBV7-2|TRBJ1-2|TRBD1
ASSSRQSQGRNYGYT
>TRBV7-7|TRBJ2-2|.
ASSPAPGRDTGELF
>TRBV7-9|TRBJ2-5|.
ASSFAGAGETQY
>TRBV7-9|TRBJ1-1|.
ASSFGNTEAF
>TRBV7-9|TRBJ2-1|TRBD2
ASSLVLAGGEQF
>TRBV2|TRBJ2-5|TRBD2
ASRGDERGETQY